These T cell receptor beta chains were read from a single sample in a study of cytomegalovirus exposure and HLA in healthy donors. Assay: immunoSEQ multiplex PCR; the TCRdb copy retains only in-frame clones and omits some. The table shows about 280,000 clones, with 88% occurring only once. Sequencing was carried out using PBMCs. These receptors were collected from a woman aged 18-29 years in good health and CMV-seronegative. The CDR3 runs from the conserved cysteine through the conserved F or W. D genes are given only for firm matches. Not all rows give a size; the values are once, few, many and, for expanded clones, a class.

v_gene,abundance,j_gene,d_gene,CDR3nt,CDR3aa
TRBV27,-,TRBJ2-4,TRBD2,TGTGCCAGCAGTTTAGAGAGCGGGAGGGGCGCCAAAAACATTCAGTACTTC,CASSLESGRGAKNIQYF
TRBV4-3,-,TRBJ2-1,-,TGCGCCAGCAGCCAGGGGATGCTAGCCTCCTCCTACAATGAGCAGTTCTTC,CASSQGMLASSYNEQFF
TRBV9,-,TRBJ1-3,TRBD1,TGTGCCAGCAGCCTGTACAGGGGGGGAAACACCATATATTTT,CASSLYRGGNTIYF
TRBV28,-,TRBJ1-4,-,TGTGCCAGCAGTTTTTATCGCAGGGATGGGGAAAAACTGTTTTTT,CASSFYRRDGEKLFF
TRBV7-3,few,TRBJ1-6,-,TGTGCCAGCAGCTTTCCTGAGCTCTCCTATAATTCACCCCTCCACTTT,CASSFPELSYNSPLHF
TRBV10-3,-,TRBJ1-5,TRBD1,TGTGCCATCAGTGAGCCGCAGACAGGGGGCGGTCAGCCCCAGCATTTT,CAISEPQTGGGQPQHF
TRBV7-2,-,TRBJ2-6,TRBD2,TGTGCCAGCAGCTTAGCTCTAGCGGGAGGTGTAGGGGCCAACGTCCTGACTTTC,CASSLALAGGVGANVLTF
TRBV10-1,-,TRBJ2-7,-,TGCGCCAGCAGCTTGGATAGCCACGAGCAGTACTTC,CASSLDSHEQYF
TRBV28,few,TRBJ2-7,-,TGTGCCAGCAGTCTACCGGGACACAGGACCTACGAGCAGTACTTC,CASSLPGHRTYEQYF
TRBV5-8,-,TRBJ1-5,-,TGTGCCAGCAGCTTACGGGAAGTCGAATTCCCAGACAATCAGCCCCAGCATTTT,CASSLREVEFPDNQPQHF
TRBV5-1,once,TRBJ2-3,TRBD2,TGCGCCAGCAGCTCCGGACTAGCGGGAGGCGGGACAGATACGCAGTATTTT,CASSSGLAGGGTDTQYF
TRBV7-9,-,TRBJ1-4,-,TGTGCCAGCAGCTTAGCGGTCTACCAAAAACTGTTTTTT,CASSLAVYQKLFF
TRBV10-2,few,TRBJ1-5,-,TGCGCCAGCAGTGAGGGGTCAGGGTTCGGCGGTCAGCCCCAGCATTTT,CASSEGSGFGGQPQHF
TRBV5-4,-,TRBJ1-6,-,TGTGCCAGCAGCTTGTATCAGGGTTCTAATTCACCCCTCCACTTT,CASSLYQGSNSPLHF
TRBV6-4,-,TRBJ2-1,TRBD2,TGTGCCAGCAGTTTAGTAGCGGGAGGCCTCGGGCAGTTCTTC,CASSLVAGGLGQFF
TRBV9,-,TRBJ1-1,-,TGTGCCAGCACCCCCGATGGGAACGGGGGTCGGACTGAAGCTTTCTTT,CASTPDGNGGRTEAFF
TRBV19,-,TRBJ2-1,-,TGTGCCAGTAGTATAGTCTCGGGTTTGAATGAGCAGTTCTTC,CASSIVSGLNEQFF
TRBV29-1,-,TRBJ2-2,TRBD1,TGCAGCGTCACTCTAACAGGGGGCAACACCGGGGAGCTGTTTTTT,CSVTLTGGNTGELFF
TRBV9,-,TRBJ2-5,-,TGTGCCAGCAGCGTTACACAGGGTTTGGCAGAGACCCAGTACTTC,CASSVTQGLAETQYF
TRBV5-4,once,TRBJ2-7,-,TGTGCCAGCAGCCCTCAGGGGCCCTACGAGCAGTACTTC,CASSPQGPYEQYF
TRBV15,-,TRBJ2-1,TRBD1,TGTGCCACCAGCAGAGGCCGGGACAGCTCCTACAATGAGCAGTTCTTC,CATSRGRDSSYNEQFF
TRBV27,-,TRBJ2-5,TRBD2,TGTGCCAGCAGTTCGAAAGGACTAGCGGGGAGGCCCCAGTACTTC,CASSSKGLAGRPQYF
TRBV7-8,-,TRBJ1-2,TRBD1,TGTGCCAGCAGCTCCCGGACAGGGTCTGGCTACACCTTC,CASSSRTGSGYTF
TRBV5-6,-,TRBJ1-5,TRBD1,TGTGCCAGCAGCTGGGGACAGGGTTTAGGGCCCCAGCATTTT,CASSWGQGLGPQHF
TRBV28,once,TRBJ1-2,TRBD1,TGTGCCAGCAGGGTCGACAGGGGCTCATATGGCTACACCTTC,CASRVDRGSYGYTF
TRBV11-2,few,TRBJ1-6,-,TGTGCCAGCACTCCCATGGAGGGAATGTCACCCCTCCACTTT,CASTPMEGMSPLHF